One sample yielded the 19 T cell receptor beta chains listed below, sequenced in a study of metastatic and nonmetastatic thyroid tumors. Patients had received no treatment of any kind before thyroid surgery. TCRdb redid the clone calls on the PCR reads using MiXCR. The profile shows some 22,000 clones, under 25% of them singletons. Sequencing was done on a sample of blood. These receptors originate from a male donor with papillary thyroid cancer or a benign thyroid nodule (not recorded which). Some clones in this sample may be carry-over from other donors' samples.

The chain links TRBV20-1 to TRBJ2-1, with TRBD2 identical over 8 bases. J gave up 4 bases and V 2 bases, and 4 bases lay outside the gene matches. The CDR3 is 14 amino acids. CDR1 is DFQATT, CDR2 SNEGSKA, per germline (reference sequence). CDR3 nucleotide sequence: TGCAGTGCTAGAACTAGCGGACCGTACAATGAGCAGTTCTTC. Amino acid sequence: CSARTSGPYNEQFF.

This clone appeared many times. The chain recombines TRBV6-4 with TRBJ1-2, with 10 bases aligning to TRBD1. The length of the CDR3 is 14 residues. The trim removed 6 bases at V and 8 bases at J, leaving 9 bases unmatched. Germline V CDR1 and CDR2: MRHNA, SNTAGT. Written as DNA, the CDR3 is TGTGCCAGCAGCGCCGGGACAGGGGCATTAGGCTACACCTTC. This translates into CASSAGTGALGYTF.

This clone was seen many times. This chain connects TRBV20-1 to TRBJ2-1, with TRBD2 as a possible D gene (5 bases). CDR1 is DFQATT and CDR2 is SNEGSKA in the germline V gene (reference sequence). This CDR3 is 12 amino acids long. V shed 3 bases and J shed 12 bases, with 15 bases lying between them. In DNA, the CDR3 is TGCAGTGCTAGGAAGGAGGTGGTTGGGCAGTTCTTC. It codes for CSARKEVVGQFF.

Many counts were recorded for this clone. V usage is TRBV5-4 and J usage is TRBJ2-7; the D is unclear. This CDR3 spans 14 amino acids. Trimming pared 3 bases from V and 7 bases from J, leaving 17 bases between. The germline CDR1 and CDR2 sequences are SGHNT and YYREEE (reference sequence). For the CDR3, the DNA is TGTGCCAGCAGCTCGGCGCTGACCCTTGGGGAGCAGTACTTC. Its protein is CASSSALTLGEQYF.

This clone has a count of ten or more. This sequence joins TRBV20-1 and TRBJ2-1; 15 nucleotides line up with TRBD2. The CDR3 loop spans 14 amino acids. Germline V gene data show CDR1 as DFQATT and CDR2 as SNEGSKA (reference sequence). V lost 6 bases and J lost 8; bases outside the gene matches: 5. The CDR3 DNA is TGCAGTGCAACGGGACTAGCGGGAGGCTATGAGCAGTTCTTC. Amino acid sequence: CSATGLAGGYEQFF.

The sample holds many counts of this clone. The V gene is TRBV5-1, the J gene TRBJ1-1, with D possibly being TRBD1 (6 bases). This CDR3 spans 18 amino acids. Germline values: CDR1 SGHRS, CDR2 YFSETQ. V was trimmed by 0 bases and J by 8 bases, leaving 26 bases between them. The CDR3 nucleotides read TGCGCCAGCAGCTTGGCCTATGGGGTACGGGGGCTCATGGAAGAAGCTTTCTTT. Residues: CASSLAYGVRGLMEEAFF.

This clone was seen at least ten times. Other DNA sequences in this specimen translate into the identical CDR3. The chain uses TRBV6-1 and TRBJ1-5; D ambiguous. Trimming shortened V by 1 base and J by 5 bases, and 15 bases separated the two germline ends. CDR3 length: 16 amino acids. The V gene's germline CDR1 is MNHNS and CDR2 SASEGT. The CDR3 is CASSEGRHLRYQPQHF. The CDR3 DNA reads TGTGCCAGCAGTGAAGGCCGACATCTGAGGTATCAGCCCCAGCATTTT.

The sample holds a few counts of this clone. The rearrangement joins TRBV6-1 to TRBJ2-2; possible D gene TRBD2, 5 bases. Trimming removed 6 bases from V and 8 bases from J, with 19 bases in between. The CDR3 runs to 15 residues. Germline lookup yields CDR1 MNHNS and CDR2 SASEGT. The CDR3, as DNA: TGTGCCAGCAGGAGAACTCAGCGGTGGGAAGGGGAGCTGTTTTTT. It encodes CASRRTQRWEGELFF.

This clone was recorded at least ten times. The chain employs TRBV5-5 and TRBJ1-6; a weak D match, TRBD1 (5 bases). Trimming took 0 bases from V and 6 from J, leaving 10 bases between them. The CDR3 totals 15 residues. The germline CDR1 and CDR2 sequences are SGHKS and YYEKEE (reference sequence). This chain's CDR3 is CASSLDGDSNSPLHF. The CDR3, as DNA: TGTGCCAGCAGCTTGGATGGTGACAGTAATTCACCCCTCCACTTT.

This clone was found a few times. The chain joins TRBV12-3 or TRBV12-4 to TRBJ2-2; D gene ambiguous. The CDR3 is 13 amino acids. The V gene lost 6 bases and the J gene lost 0 bases, with 5 bases spanning the gap. The CDR3 DNA reads TGTGCCAGCAGCGAAACGAACACCGGGGAGCTGTTTTTT. It encodes CASSETNTGELFF.

Many counts were recorded for this clone. The chain couples TRBV4-1 to TRBJ2-5; 8 nucleotides align to TRBD2. In germline, CDR1 is MGHRA, CDR2 YSYEKL. The CDR3 runs 16 residues. Unmatched junction bases numbered 11, after V lost 3 bases and J lost 5 bases. The CDR3 protein is CASSHPPGGGMETQYF. The CDR3 DNA is TGCGCCAGCAGCCACCCCCCCGGGGGGGGAATGGAGACCCAGTACTTC.

This clone was counted many times. V usage is TRBV11-1 and J usage is TRBJ2-1; D remains unclear. Germline-derived CDR1 and CDR2 are SGHAT and FQDESV (reference sequence). The CDR3 runs to 13 residues. Trimming removed 1 base at V and 5 bases at J, with 6 bases between. The CDR3 bases are TGTGCCAGCAGCTTAGGCCGACACAATGAGCAGTTCTTC. It encodes CASSLGRHNEQFF.

This clone was observed a handful of times. V gene TRBV19 combines with J gene TRBJ1-1; 8 nucleotides agree with TRBD1. Germline loops: CDR1 LNHDA, CDR2 SQIVND (reference sequence). The V gene end was trimmed by 7 bases and the J gene end by 5 bases; junction bases not matched to a gene: 9. The CDR3 contains 14 residues. The CDR3 DNA reads as TGTGCCAGTACCTTCGACAGGGGAAGTACTGAAGCTTTCTTT. It is translated as CASTFDRGSTEAFF. Combining the CDR3 with reference TRBV19 and TRBJ1-1 gives the whole variable domain DGGITQSPKYLFRKEGQNVTLSCEQNLNHDAMYWYRQDPGQGLRLIYYSQIVNDFQKGDIAEGYSVSREKKESFPLTVTSAQKNPTAFYLCASTFDRGSTEAFFGQGTRLTVV.

This clone is medium-sized. The gene calls are TRBV30 and TRBJ2-7; perhaps TRBD1 as D (5 bases). Trimming removed 0 bases at V and 7 bases at J, with 10 bases between. CDR3 length: 12 amino acids. CDR1 is GTSNPN, CDR2 SVGIG, per germline (reference sequence). CDR3 loop: CAWSVHRGEQYF. The DNA for the CDR3 is TGTGCCTGGAGTGTACATAGGGGTGAGCAGTACTTC.

This clone was seen at least ten times. The chain employs TRBV2 and TRBJ1-1; D remains ambiguous. Germline values: CDR1 SNHLY, CDR2 FYNNEI. V gave up 8 bases and J gave up 8 bases, with 18 bases separating them. CDR3 length: 13 residues. The chain's CDR3 is CASRDRSLGEAFF. The CDR3, as DNA: TGTGCCAGCCGAGACCGATCGTTGGGCGAAGCTTTCTTT.

This clone showed up many times. The same CDR3 also results from other DNA sequences found in this sample. J is TRBJ2-2 and V is TRBV30, with a possible D match to TRBD1 (6 bases). Germline V gene lookup returns CDR1 GTSNPN and CDR2 SVGIG (reference sequence). The V and J ends lost 3 bases and 1 base respectively, with 12 bases between them. The CDR3 extends over 15 amino acids. The CDR3 region is CAWRSADRNTGELFF. CDR3 nucleotide sequence: TGTGCCTGGAGATCGGCGGACAGGAACACCGGGGAGCTGTTTTTT.

This clone was recorded a few times. The chain combines TRBV6-1 with TRBJ2-7, with 8 bases matching TRBD1. The trim removed 9 bases at V and 2 bases at J, leaving 9 bases unmatched. Looked up from germline, CDR1 is MNHNS and CDR2 is SASEGT. There are 14 residues in the CDR3. The CDR3 coding sequence is TGTGCCAGTCGACAGGGGAAGGCCGCCTACGAGCAGTACTTC. Protein sequence: CASRQGKAAYEQYF.

Comments on this clone: The junction departs from germline at one end; a sequencing error may be responsible. The chain links TRBV20-1 to TRBJ2-1, with D possibly being TRBD1 or TRBD2 (5 bases each). CDR1 DFQATT and CDR2 SNEGSKA come from the germline V gene (reference sequence). This CDR3 contains 15 residues. The chain's CDR3 is CSARTGQLGMDDQFF. In nucleotides, the CDR3 is TGCAGTGCTAGAACGGGGCAGTTAGGTATGGATGATCAGTTCTTC.

With respect to this clone: The junction and the germline gene differ at one end; a read error may be behind it. This chain links TRBV25-1 with TRBJ2-2; D ambiguous. Germline V gives CDR1 MGHDK, CDR2 SYGVNS. CDR3 size: 15 residues. The CDR3 is CVSSISTDNTGELFF. In DNA form, the CDR3 reads TGTGTCAGCAGCATCAGTACCGACAACACCGGGGAGCTGTTTTTT.